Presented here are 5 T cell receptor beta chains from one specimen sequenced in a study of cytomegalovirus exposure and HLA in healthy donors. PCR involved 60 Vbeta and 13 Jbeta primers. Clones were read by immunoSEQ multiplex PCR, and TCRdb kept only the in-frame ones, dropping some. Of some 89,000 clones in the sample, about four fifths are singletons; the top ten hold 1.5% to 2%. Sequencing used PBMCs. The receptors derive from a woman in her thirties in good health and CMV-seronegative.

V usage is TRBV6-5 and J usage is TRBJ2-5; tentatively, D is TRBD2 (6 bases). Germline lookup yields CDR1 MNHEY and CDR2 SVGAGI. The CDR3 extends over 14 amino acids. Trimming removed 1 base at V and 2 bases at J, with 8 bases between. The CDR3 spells CASSYLEGQETQYF. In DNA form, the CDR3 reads TGTGCCAGCAGTTACTTGGAGGGACAAGAGACCCAGTACTTC.

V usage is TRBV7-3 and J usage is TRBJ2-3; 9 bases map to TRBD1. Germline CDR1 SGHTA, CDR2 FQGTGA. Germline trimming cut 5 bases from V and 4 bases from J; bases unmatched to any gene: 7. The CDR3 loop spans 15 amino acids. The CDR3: CASSVQGASADTQYF. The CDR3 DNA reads TGTGCCAGCAGCGTACAGGGGGCGTCGGCAGATACGCAGTATTTT.

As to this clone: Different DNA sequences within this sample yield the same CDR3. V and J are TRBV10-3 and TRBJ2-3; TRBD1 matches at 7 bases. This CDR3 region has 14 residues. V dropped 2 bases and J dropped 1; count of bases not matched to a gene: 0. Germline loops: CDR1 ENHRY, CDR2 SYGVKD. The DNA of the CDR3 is TGTGCCATCAGTGAGGGACAGGGCACAGATACGCAGTATTTT. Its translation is CAISEGQGTDTQYF.

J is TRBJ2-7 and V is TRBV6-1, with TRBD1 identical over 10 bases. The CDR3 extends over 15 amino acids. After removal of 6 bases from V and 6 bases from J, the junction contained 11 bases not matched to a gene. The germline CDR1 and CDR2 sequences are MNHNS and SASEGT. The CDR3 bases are TGTGCCAGCAGCGATTCCGGGACAGGGGTCTCCGAGCAGTACTTC. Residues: CASSDSGTGVSEQYF.

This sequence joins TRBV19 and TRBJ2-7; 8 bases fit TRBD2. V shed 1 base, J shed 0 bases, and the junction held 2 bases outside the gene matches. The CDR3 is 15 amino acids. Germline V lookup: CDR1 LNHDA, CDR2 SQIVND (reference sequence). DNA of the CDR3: TGTGCCAGTAGTATAGTGGCGGGGGGCTCCTACGAGCAGTACTTC. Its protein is CASSIVAGGSYEQYF. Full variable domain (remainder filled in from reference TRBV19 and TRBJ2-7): DGGITQSPKYLFRKEGQNVTLSCEQNLNHDAMYWYRQDPGQGLRLIYYSQIVNDFQKGDIAEGYSVSREKKESFPLTVTSAQKNPTAFYLCASSIVAGGSYEQYFGPGTRLTVT.